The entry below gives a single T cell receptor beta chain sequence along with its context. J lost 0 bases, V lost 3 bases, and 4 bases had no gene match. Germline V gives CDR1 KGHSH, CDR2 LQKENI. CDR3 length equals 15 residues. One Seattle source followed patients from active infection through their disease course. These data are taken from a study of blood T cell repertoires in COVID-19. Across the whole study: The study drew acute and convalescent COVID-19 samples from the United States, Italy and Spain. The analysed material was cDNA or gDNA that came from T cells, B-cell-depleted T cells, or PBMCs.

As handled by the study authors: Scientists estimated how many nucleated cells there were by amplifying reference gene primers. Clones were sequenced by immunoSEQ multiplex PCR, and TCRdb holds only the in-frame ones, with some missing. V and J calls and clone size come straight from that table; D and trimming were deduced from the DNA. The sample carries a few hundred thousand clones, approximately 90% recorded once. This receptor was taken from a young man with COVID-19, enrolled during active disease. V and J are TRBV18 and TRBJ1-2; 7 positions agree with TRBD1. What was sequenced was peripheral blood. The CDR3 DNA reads TGTGCCAGCTCACCGGACAGGTCCTCTAACTATGGCTACACCTTC. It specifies CASSPDRSSNYGYTF.